This T cell receptor beta chain was obtained from a study of OX40 agonist ivuxolimab in advanced cancers. Study details: Patients' therapy was ivuxolimab, an antibody that acts as an agonist of OX40 (CD134).

V lost 0 bases to trimming and J lost 5 bases, with 9 bases between them. The CDR3 is 14 residues long. In germline, CDR1 is SGHRS, CDR2 YFSETQ. Profiled with immunoSEQ multiplex PCR; TCRdb holds only in-frame clones, not every one. The sample lists some 100,000 clones, roughly 84% occurring once. This sample comprised CD4+ or CD8+ T cells sorted from blood, obtained in a trial of the OX40 agonist ivuxolimab. The chain employs TRBV5-1 and TRBJ2-1; maybe TRBD2 (5 bases). The TCR sequence derives from an adult with an advanced solid tumor such as melanoma, head and neck, liver or kidney cancer. CDR3 loop: CASSLELANNEQFF. CDR3 sequence (DNA): TGCGCCAGCAGCTTGGAGCTAGCCAACAATGAGCAGTTCTTC.